A selection of T cell receptor beta chains follows, all from one sample in a study of blood T cell repertoires in COVID-19. Libraries were prepared by immunoSEQ multiplex PCR; TCRdb keeps only in-frame clonotypes and omits some of them. This table holds approximately 210,000 clones, 89% found once. Sequencing input: PBMCs or T cells enriched from blood (not recorded which). The receptors shown here come from a woman younger than 30 who had recovered from COVID-19. Each CDR3 is given with its conserved first and last residue. D genes are given only for firm matches. Size is stated for part of the rows, as once, few or many counts, or as a class when the clone is expanded.

CDR3nt,CDR3aa,d_gene,v_gene,j_gene,abundance
TGTGCCAACTATAGCAATCAGCCCCAGCATTTT,CANYSNQPQHF,.,TRBV21-1,TRBJ1-5,.
TGTGCCAGCAGCCGCGGGACTAGCTCACGCGATGAGCAGTTCTTC,CASSRGTSSRDEQFF,TRBD2,TRBV4-2,TRBJ2-1,.
TGTGCCAGCAGTGAAGACGGTCTGAACACTGAAGCTTTCTTT,CASSEDGLNTEAFF,.,TRBV2,TRBJ1-1,.
TGTGCCTGGAGTTTAGGAGAGACAGATACGCAGTATTTT,CAWSLGETDTQYF,.,TRBV30,TRBJ2-3,.
TGTGCCAGCAGCCCCCGTTTTGGGGGGGGGAGTTCGAACACTGAAGCTTTCTTT,CASSPRFGGGSSNTEAFF,.,TRBV7-9,TRBJ1-1,.
TGTGCCAGCAGCTTGATGGCGGGGGGAACAGATACGCAGTATTTT,CASSLMAGGTDTQYF,TRBD2,TRBV7-3,TRBJ2-3,.
TGTGCCAGCAGCTCGCAACAGGGGCACACTGAAGCTTTCTTT,CASSSQQGHTEAFF,TRBD1,TRBV7-6,TRBJ1-1,.
TGTGCCAGCAGTTACGACAGGTGGAGGGGCTACACCTTC,CASSYDRWRGYTF,.,TRBV2,TRBJ1-2,.
TGTGCCAGCAGCCTCGACACCTTATATGGCTACACCTTC,CASSLDTLYGYTF,.,TRBV6-6,TRBJ1-2,.
TGTGCCAGCAGTTTTTCGACAGGAGGTGCGGCTTTCTTT,CASSFSTGGAAFF,.,TRBV27,TRBJ1-1,.
TGTGCCAGCAGCCAGACTAGCGGGGGCGGTGAGCAGTTCTTC,CASSQTSGGGEQFF,TRBD2,TRBV27,TRBJ2-1,once
TGTGCCAGCAGTAACCCTTCGGAGGAGGAGCAGTTCTTC,CASSNPSEEEQFF,.,TRBV21-1,TRBJ2-1,.
TGTGCCAGCAGCCAAGATCGGAACAGGGCCTATGGCTACACCTTC,CASSQDRNRAYGYTF,.,TRBV14,TRBJ1-2,.
TGCGCCGGCCTACATAGGGAGAGTAACACCGGGGAGCTGTTTTTT,CAGLHRESNTGELFF,.,TRBV5-1,TRBJ2-2,.
TGTGCCAGCAGCGTTGACAGGGGGCGTACGGGAAACACCATATATTTT,CASSVDRGRTGNTIYF,TRBD1,TRBV9,TRBJ1-3,once
TGTGCCAGCAGTTATGCTAGACCCCTCACAGATACGCAGTATTTT,CASSYARPLTDTQYF,.,TRBV6-5,TRBJ2-3,few
TGCGCCAGCAGCTTACATACAGGGGGTGGAATGAACACTGAAGCTTTCTTT,CASSLHTGGGMNTEAFF,TRBD1,TRBV5-1,TRBJ1-1,.
TGTGCCAGCGGTTTCAGGACTGCTAGCACAGATACGCAGTATTTT,CASGFRTASTDTQYF,.,TRBV25-1,TRBJ2-3,.
TGTGCCAGCACCCCGGGGTCCGTTACTGAAGCTTTCTTT,CASTPGSVTEAFF,.,TRBV11-2,TRBJ1-1,.
TGCGCCAGCAGCTCAAGCGGGGGGCACCATGAGCAGTTCTTC,CASSSSGGHHEQFF,TRBD2,TRBV5-1,TRBJ2-1,.
TGTGCCAGCAGCCGGGACAGGGTGGGTTACGAGCAGTACTTC,CASSRDRVGYEQYF,TRBD1,TRBV6-5,TRBJ2-7,.
TGTGCCTGGAGTACAGGGGCAACTAATGAAAAACTGTTTTTT,CAWSTGATNEKLFF,TRBD1,TRBV30,TRBJ1-4,.
TGTGCCACCAGCAGCCTTGCGGAATCCAACTATGGCTACACCTTC,CATSSLAESNYGYTF,.,TRBV15,TRBJ1-2,.
TGTGCCAGCAGTCCCCGACAGGGAAATCGCTACGAGCAGTACTTC,CASSPRQGNRYEQYF,TRBD1,TRBV9,TRBJ2-7,.
TGTGCCAGCAGCTGGCCCAGGGGGACAGGGGACGAGCAGTACTTC,CASSWPRGTGDEQYF,TRBD1,TRBV7-9,TRBJ2-7,once
TGCAGCGTCGCGTCCTTAAGCCTGAACACTGAAGCTTTCTTT,CSVASLSLNTEAFF,.,TRBV29-1,TRBJ1-1,.